This T cell receptor (beta chain) was profiled in a study of CD4 T cells in relation to SARS-CoV-2 and coronaviruses. Across the study: Crossreactive spike epitopes shared across donors were mapped to their HLA restriction.

Worth noting for this clone: The antigen is not known.

TCRdb's table, derived via immunoSEQ multiplex PCR, lists solely in-frame clones and lacks some. The sample has 65,000 or so clones; 75% to 90% are singletons. Study-level points and caveats: In roughly 60% of donors, memory CD4+ clonotypes crossrecognized SARS-CoV-2 and at least one common cold coronavirus spike.

CD4+ T cells from unexposed donors were obtained before the COVID-19 pandemic (2011-2018). The clonotype was recovered from a human donor in good health. Source material: memory CD4+ T cells from PBMCs.

Here the CDR3 reads CASSLETGSSTKETQYF. The CDR3 bases are TGTGCCAGCAGCTTAGAAACGGGGAGTTCGACCAAAGAGACCCAGTACTTC. V and J are TRBV13 and TRBJ2-5; tentatively, D is TRBD2 (5 bases). The CDR3 is 17 residues long. The V gene's germline CDR1 is PRHDT and CDR2 FYEKMQ (reference sequence). The germline V and J ends were trimmed by 1 base and 3 bases, with 18 bases remaining between them.